This passage covers 16 T cell receptor beta chains from one sample sequenced in a study of blood T cell repertoires in COVID-19. Only in-frame clones appear in the TCRdb table, and some are missing; sequencing was by immunoSEQ multiplex PCR. The sample consists of about 120,000 clones, approximately 90% of them appearing once. The sequencing sample was made of peripheral blood. These receptors were obtained from a man aged 50 or older with acute or convalescent COVID-19.

V and J are TRBV19 and TRBJ2-1; D possibly corresponds to TRBD1 (6 bases). Trimming removed 9 bases at V and 2 bases at J, with 20 bases between. Per the germline V gene, CDR1 is LNHDA and CDR2 is SQIVND (reference sequence). The CDR3 sequence is 16 residues long. The CDR3 DNA reads TGTGCCAGCCGGACCCATCACAGGGAAGCCTACAATGAGCAGTTCTTC. It translates to CASRTHHREAYNEQFF.

The sample holds one count of this clone. The rearrangement uses TRBV29-1 and TRBJ2-7; 8 bases are a match to TRBD1. This CDR3 contains 14 residues. Trimming cost V 7 bases and J 3 bases; bases outside gene matches: 11. CDR1 is SQVTM, CDR2 ANQGSEA, per germline. CDR3 coding DNA: TGCAGCGCCAGGAGGGGGACAGGCGTCTACGAGCAGTACTTC. It yields the protein CSARRGTGVYEQYF.

CDR3 bases: TGTGCCAGCAGCCAACCCTCAGGCGGGAGTTATGAGCAGTTCTTC. Translation gives CASSQPSGGSYEQFF. The chain recombines TRBV3-1 (or the pseudogene TRBV3-2) with TRBJ2-1; 7 bases map to TRBD2. V trimming: 2 bases; J trimming: 8 bases; junction bases outside the gene matches: 9. The CDR3 contains 15 residues. Germline lookup yields CDR1 LGHDT and CDR2 YNNKEL (reference sequence).

Comment on this clone: Other DNA sequences in this sample translate to the same CDR3. This chain links TRBV7-9 with TRBJ2-7; perhaps TRBD2 as D (5 bases). CDR3 length: 13 residues. V lost 0 bases and J lost 3, with 6 bases in between. In germline, CDR1 is SEHNR, CDR2 FQNEAQ (reference sequence). The CDR3 here is CASSLAGSYEQYF. In nucleotides, the CDR3 is TGTGCCAGCAGCTTAGCGGGGAGCTACGAGCAGTACTTC.

This chain uses TRBV6-2 or TRBV6-3 with TRBJ1-6; D perhaps matches TRBD1 (5 bases). Trimming cost V 5 bases and J 8 bases, with 25 bases left between them. The CDR3 covers 18 residues. CDR1 MNHEY and CDR2 SVGEGT come from the germline V gene. The DNA for the CDR3 is TGTGCCAGCAGTACACGACTCTTTGGGGCGCAGGAAGATTCACCCCTCCACTTT. Residues: CASSTRLFGAQEDSPLHF.

The CDR3 nucleotides read TGTGCCAGCAGCCCCAGGGGAATCCGGACCGGGGAGCTGTTTTTT. Encoded protein: CASSPRGIRTGELFF. The chain is built from TRBV5-8 and TRBJ2-2; D perhaps matches TRBD1 (6 bases). This CDR3 has 15 residues. CDR1 and CDR2 (germline): SGHTS, YDEGEE. The V and J ends lost 4 bases and 5 bases respectively, with 15 bases between them.

This chain uses TRBV5-1 with TRBJ2-7; D is unclear. This CDR3 is built from 12 residues. Germline V gene sequence: CDR1 SGHRS, CDR2 YFSETQ. V was trimmed by 4 bases and J by 1 base, leaving 6 bases between them. The CDR3 loop is CASSLTSYEQYF. The DNA of the CDR3 is TGCGCCAGCAGCCTAACTTCCTACGAGCAGTACTTC.

Regarding this clone: The DNA is omitted, as the CDR3 cannot be located on it reliably, and the CDR3 follows TCRdb's listing. The chain links TRBV29-1 to TRBJ2-4; the D call in the table, TRBD2, was not verified against the DNA. CDR1 is SQVTM, CDR2 ANQGSEA, per germline. The CDR3 region is 16 residues in length, termini included. CDR3 sequence: CSVSAPAEGGVRIQYF.

The chain is built from TRBV24-1 and TRBJ1-5, with 7 bases fitting TRBD1. The germline CDR1 and CDR2 sequences are KGHDR and SFDVKD. The CDR3 covers 18 residues. J was trimmed by 6 bases and V by 2 bases; bases with no gene match: 15. The CDR3 DNA is TGTGCCACCAGTGATTCCGCGGAGGGGGCGACTAGAGGTCAGCCCCAGCATTTT. Amino acid sequence: CATSDSAEGATRGQPQHF.

The rearrangement joins TRBV4-3 to TRBJ2-7; 7 bases are a match to TRBD1. V gave up 0 bases and J gave up 2 bases; unmatched junction bases: 4. CDR1 and CDR2 (germline): LGHNA, YSLEER. The CDR3 totals 15 residues. The CDR3 region is CASSQDLDRPYEQYF. Here the CDR3 DNA reads TGCGCCAGCAGCCAAGATCTGGACAGGCCCTACGAGCAGTACTTC.

This clone was recorded only once. The chain has TRBV5-6 and TRBJ2-5; 7 bases fit TRBD2. The CDR3 spans 15 residues. From germline, CDR1 is SGHDT and CDR2 YYEEEE. V gave up 0 bases and J gave up 4 bases; unmatched junction bases: 6. The CDR3 DNA follows: TGTGCCAGCAGCTTGGTAGGACTAGAGATAGAGACCCAGTACTTC. Encoded protein: CASSLVGLEIETQYF.

The rearrangement joins TRBV6-5 to TRBJ2-7; 8 nucleotides agree with TRBD1. CDR1 MNHEY and CDR2 SVGAGI come from the germline V gene. The junction had 4 bases not matched to a gene; V was cut back by 6 bases and J by 0 bases. This CDR3 is built from 14 residues. CDR3 loop: CASRATGASYEQYF. CDR3 DNA sequence: TGTGCCAGCAGGGCGACAGGGGCCTCCTACGAGCAGTACTTC.

The chain recombines TRBV6-6 with TRBJ2-5; D might be TRBD1 (5 bases). The length of the CDR3 is 16 residues. V was trimmed by 0 bases and J by 4 bases, leaving 15 bases between them. CDR1 and CDR2 (germline): MNHNY, SVGAGI (reference sequence). The CDR3 protein is CASSYSAGKRPETQYF. The CDR3 DNA is TGTGCCAGCAGTTACTCTGCAGGGAAGCGTCCAGAGACCCAGTACTTC.

A few counts support this clone. V usage is TRBV6-6 and J usage is TRBJ1-6; the D gene is possibly TRBD1 (5 bases). V lost 2 bases and J 0 bases, leaving 5 bases between the germline ends. This CDR3 is 15 amino acids long. CDR1 is MNHNY, CDR2 SVGAGI, per germline (reference sequence). The CDR3 reads CASSYDSSYNSPLHF. For the CDR3, the DNA is TGTGCCAGCAGTTACGACAGCTCCTATAATTCACCCCTCCACTTT.

The chain employs TRBV30 and TRBJ2-2; D is ambiguous. The V gene lost 3 bases and the J gene lost 0 bases, with 5 bases spanning the gap. There are 13 residues in the CDR3. Germline loops: CDR1 GTSNPN, CDR2 SVGIG (reference sequence). CDR3 region: CAWSESNTGELFF. Written as DNA, the CDR3 is TGTGCCTGGAGCGAGTCGAACACCGGGGAGCTGTTTTTT.

The chain has TRBV27 and TRBJ2-1, with TRBD2 matching over 12 bases. Unmatched junction bases numbered 9, after V lost 4 bases and J lost 8 bases. The CDR3 is made up of 16 amino acids. Germline CDR1 reads MNHEY; CDR2 reads SMNVEV (reference sequence). Here the CDR3 DNA reads TGTGCCAGCAGTTCCATGAGGACTAGCGGGAACGATGAGCAGTTCTTC. This translates into CASSSMRTSGNDEQFF.